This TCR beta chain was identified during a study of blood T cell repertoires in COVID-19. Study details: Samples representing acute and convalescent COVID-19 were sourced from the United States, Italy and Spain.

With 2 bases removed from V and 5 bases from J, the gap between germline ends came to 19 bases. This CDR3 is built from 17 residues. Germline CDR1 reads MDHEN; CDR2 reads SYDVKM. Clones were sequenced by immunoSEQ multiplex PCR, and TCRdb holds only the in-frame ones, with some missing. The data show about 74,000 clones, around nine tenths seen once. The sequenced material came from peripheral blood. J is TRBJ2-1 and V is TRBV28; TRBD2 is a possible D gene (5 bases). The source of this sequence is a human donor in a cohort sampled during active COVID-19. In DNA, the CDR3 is TGTGCCAGCAGTTTACCGGGGTTTAGCGCCTACCACAATGAGCAGTTCTTC. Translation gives CASSLPGFSAYHNEQFF.